This T cell receptor beta chain was sequenced for a study of T cell responses to AZD1222 COVID-19 vaccine. Study-level points and caveats: Seropositive AZD1222 recipients at baseline numbered only five or six.

Here immunoSEQ multiplex PCR was the method, and the copy in TCRdb shows in-frame clones only, minus some. The repertoire holds more than 140,000 clones, with around 89% as singletons. Worth noting for this clone: Its antigen is as yet unknown.

V dropped 8 bases and J dropped 0 bases, with 10 bases sitting between them. Germline V lookup: CDR1 MDHEN, CDR2 SYDVKM. This CDR3 has 13 amino acids. This clonotype was sampled from an adult in good health. V and J are TRBV28 and TRBJ1-2, with D tentatively TRBD1 (6 bases). The material sequenced was peripheral blood, taken on day 0 of MenACWY control vaccination. The CDR3 region is CASARTANYGYTF. CDR3 sequence (DNA): TGTGCCAGCGCCCGGACAGCTAACTATGGCTACACCTTC.